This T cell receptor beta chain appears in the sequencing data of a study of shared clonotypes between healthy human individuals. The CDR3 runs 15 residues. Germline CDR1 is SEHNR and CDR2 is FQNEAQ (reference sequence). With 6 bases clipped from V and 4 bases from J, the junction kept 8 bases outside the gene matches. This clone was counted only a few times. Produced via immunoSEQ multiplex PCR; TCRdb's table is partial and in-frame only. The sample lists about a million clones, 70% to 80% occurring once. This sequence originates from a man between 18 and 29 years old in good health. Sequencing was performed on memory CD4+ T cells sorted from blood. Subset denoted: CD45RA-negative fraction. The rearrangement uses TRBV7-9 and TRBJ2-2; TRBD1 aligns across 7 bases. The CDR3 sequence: CASSSGQTFTGELFF. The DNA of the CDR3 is TGTGCCAGCAGTTCGGGACAGACTTTCACCGGGGAGCTGTTTTTT.